The 10 T cell receptor beta chains below all came from one sample that was sequenced in a study of blood T cell repertoires in COVID-19. The assay was immunoSEQ multiplex PCR, and TCRdb's table has in-frame clones only and misses some. The table records 30,000 to 50,000 clones, approximately 88% of them present only once. Specimen: peripheral blood. The receptors derive from a man between 45 and 60 years old with active or convalescent COVID-19.

The rearrangement uses TRBV3-1 (or the pseudogene TRBV3-2) and TRBJ2-5; D uncertain. Trimming shortened V by 6 bases and J by 7 bases, and 15 bases separated the two germline ends. The V gene's germline CDR1 is LGHDT and CDR2 YNNKEL (reference sequence). The CDR3 covers 13 residues. As DNA, the CDR3 is TGTGCCAGCAGAGACGAACTAAGCCGGACCCAGTACTTC. It yields the protein CASRDELSRTQYF.

This chain connects TRBV7-2 to TRBJ2-1, with 11 bases lining up with TRBD2. The CDR3 runs 15 residues. The trim removed 6 bases at V and 4 bases at J, leaving 5 bases unmatched. Germline lookup yields CDR1 SGHTA and CDR2 FQGNSA. CDR3 in amino acids: CASSHSGGVYNEQFF. DNA for the CDR3: TGTGCCAGCAGTCATAGCGGGGGGGTATACAATGAGCAGTTCTTC.

This chain connects TRBV5-1 to TRBJ2-5; 9 bases map to TRBD1. The CDR3 is made up of 15 amino acids. With V trimmed by 2 bases and J by 5 bases, 7 bases remained unmatched. Germline V CDR1 and CDR2: SGHRS, YFSETQ. Written as DNA, the CDR3 is TGCGCCAGCAGCTTACCGGGACAGGGTGGCGAGACCCAGTACTTC. This codes for CASSLPGQGGETQYF. Variable domain in full (rest from reference TRBV5-1 and TRBJ2-5): KAGVTQTPRYLIKTRGQQVTLSCSPISGHRSVSWYQQTPGQGLQFLFEYFSETQRNKGNFPGRFSGRQFSNSRSEMNVSTLELGDSALYLCASSLPGQGGETQYFGPGTRLLVL.

The chain uses TRBV9 and TRBJ1-3; D is unresolved. This CDR3 comprises 17 residues. Germline-derived CDR1 and CDR2 are SGDLS and YYNGEE. V lost 3 bases and J lost 0, with 16 bases in between. This chain's CDR3 is CASSAPHSGLSGNTIYF. DNA of the CDR3: TGTGCCAGCAGCGCACCCCATTCCGGACTCTCTGGAAACACCATATATTTT. The variable domain in full, with the rest retrieved from reference TRBV9 and TRBJ1-3, is DSGVTQTPKHLITATGQRVTLRCSPRSGDLSVYWYQQSLDQGLQFLIQYYNGEERAKGNILERFSAQQFPDLHSELNLSSLELGDSALYFCASSAPHSGLSGNTIYFGEGSWLTVV.

The CDR3 protein is CASGLVQSRTQYF. The CDR3 coding sequence is TGTGCTAGTGGTTTGGTACAGTCCCGAACCCAGTACTTC. V and J are TRBV12-5 and TRBJ2-5, with D unclear. CDR1 and CDR2 from the germline V gene are LGHNT and FRNRAP. Trimming stripped 0 bases from V and 8 bases from J, with 10 bases between. The CDR3 extends over 13 amino acids.

The chain has TRBV14 and TRBJ1-2; D ambiguous. The V gene's germline CDR1 is SGHDN and CDR2 FVKESK. The CDR3 is made up of 13 amino acids. The ends were cut back, 1 base at V and 4 bases at J, with 7 bases in the middle. CDR3 amino acids: CASSQVGSYGYTF. The CDR3 DNA reads as TGTGCCAGCAGCCAAGTAGGGAGCTATGGCTACACCTTC.

The chain carries TRBV6-5 and TRBJ2-7, with D possibly being TRBD1 (5 bases). The CDR3 spans 12 residues. Trimming removed 7 bases at V and 2 bases at J, with 9 bases between. Germline-derived CDR1 and CDR2 are MNHEY and SVGAGI. As DNA, the CDR3 is TGTGCCAGCAAGGGGATTACCTACGAGCAGTACTTC. It encodes CASKGITYEQYF.

This clone was observed a handful of times. The chain carries TRBV10-3 and TRBJ1-1; maybe TRBD1 (5 bases). V was clipped by 3 bases and J by 1 base, with 9 bases between them. The length of the CDR3 is 14 residues. Germline CDR1 ENHRY, CDR2 SYGVKD. CDR3 residues: CAISDDTGNTEAFF. DNA for the CDR3: TGTGCCATCAGTGACGACACAGGGAACACTGAAGCTTTCTTT.

DNA for the CDR3: TGTGCCAGCAGATCCGGGACAGTGGCAGATACGCAGTATTTT. It is translated as CASRSGTVADTQYF. The rearrangement uses TRBV7-8 and TRBJ2-3; 7 nucleotides agree with TRBD1. The CDR3 totals 14 residues. Germline V lookup: CDR1 SGHVS, CDR2 FQNEAQ. V trimming: 6 bases; J trimming: 4 bases; junction bases outside the gene matches: 7. The whole variable domain, remainder taken from reference TRBV7-8 and TRBJ2-3, is GAGVSQSPRYKVAKRGQDVALRCDPISGHVSLFWYQQALGQGPEFLTYFQNEAQLDKSGLPSDRFFAERPEGSVSTLKIQRTQQEDSAVYLCASRSGTVADTQYFGPGTRLTVL.

The chain carries TRBV30 and TRBJ2-7; TRBD1 might be the D (5 bases). Germline V gene data show CDR1 as GTSNPN and CDR2 as SVGIG (reference sequence). The CDR3 has 13 residues. Trimming stripped 2 bases from V and 4 bases from J, with 12 bases between. The CDR3 loop is CAWSLSGIYEQYF. DNA for the CDR3: TGTGCCTGGAGTCTCTCAGGGATTTACGAGCAGTACTTC. The full variable domain, with the rest looked up from reference TRBV30 and TRBJ2-7, is SQTIHQWPATLVQPVGSPLSLECTVEGTSNPNLYWYRQAAGRGLQLLFYSVGIGQISSEVPQNLSASRPQDRQFILSSKKLLLSDSGFYLCAWSLSGIYEQYFGPGTRLTVT.